This T cell receptor beta chain was documented in a study of blood T cell repertoires in COVID-19. At the level of the study: Whether acute or convalescent, the COVID-19 samples came from the United States, Italy and Spain. T cells, B-cell-depleted T cells, or PBMCs provided the cDNA or gDNA that served as material.

Per the study methods: Amplification with reference gene primers provided the estimates of nucleated cell counts. Assay used: immunoSEQ multiplex PCR; TCRdb lists only in-frame clones, some missing. The DNA gave D and trimming, while V, J and clone size come from that table. This sample has approximately 21,000 clones; approximately 73% occur once, and the top ten carry about a fifth. The sequenced sample was peripheral blood. The sequence derives from a human donor in a cohort sampled during active or convalescent COVID-19.

CDR3 loop: CASSDRVGEQFF. Here the CDR3 DNA reads TGTGCCAGCAGTGACCGGGTTGGTGAGCAGTTCTTC. The V and J genes are TRBV6-6 and TRBJ2-1; D is ambiguous. This CDR3 has 12 residues. The V end was cut by 5 bases, the J end by 9 bases, with 11 bases between. Germline V gene sequence: CDR1 MNHNY, CDR2 SVGAGI (reference sequence).